The T cell receptor (beta chain) under discussion was sequenced for a study of spatial heterogeneity in lung cancer. Across the whole study: For the average unique TCR and UMI combination, more than 8.5 occurrences appeared in raw reads.

Ten or more counts support this clonotype. The antigen is undetermined. CDR3 length: 15 residues. Trimming left V 6 bases short and J 0 bases short, with 13 bases between. CDR1 is MNHEY and CDR2 is SMNVEV in the germline V gene (reference sequence). The time point: sample taken at primary tumor resection. The donors comprised 60 to 85 untreated early-stage non-small cell lung cancer patients. Unsorted whole RNA of tumor, nontumor lung or frozen PBMC was sequenced. MiXCR was run by TCRdb on the 5' RACE reads, yielding one entry per CDR3 protein. The repertoire consists of more than 35,000 distinct CDR3 sequences, with 5.2% occurring once and the leading ten covering about 25%. Study results and caveats: Tumor TCRs that were ubiquitous and expanded showed up in blood more at resection than follow-up.

Specimen: PBMCs, collected at surgery. The clonotype originates from a female donor with early-stage non-small cell lung cancer. This chain connects TRBV27 to TRBJ2-3; a weak D match, TRBD2 (5 bases). The CDR3, as DNA: TGTGCCAGCAGCCTCGCCGGGGTTAGCACAGATACGCAGTATTTT. Protein sequence: CASSLAGVSTDTQYF.